Each of the 30 T cell receptor beta chains below was sequenced from the same sample in a study of cytomegalovirus exposure and HLA in healthy donors (dated by TCRdb to about 2017). Library generation was performed with the immunoSEQ multiplex PCR assay. For the multiplex PCR, a mixture combining 60 forward primers for TCR Vbeta segments and 13 reverse primers for TCR Jbeta segments was used. Drawn from immuneACCESS, this table holds only the in-frame rearrangements with V and J called that TCRdb kept. Clones are partly lost; checked studies trace under half to an unresolved V gene and leave the rest unexplained. For this sample there are approximately 200,000 clones; around 75% appear just once. The top ten clonotypes cover approximately 3% of the sample. The specimen sequenced was PBMCs. The receptors originated from a woman aged 25 to 39 in good health and CMV-seropositive.

J is TRBJ2-1 and V is TRBV7-9, with a weak D call TRBD1 (5 bases). Germline CDR1 reads SEHNR; CDR2 reads FQNEAQ (reference sequence). Trimming stripped 1 base from V and 2 bases from J, with 9 bases between. The CDR3 covers 15 residues. The CDR3 region is CASSLGTLTYNEQFF. CDR3 in DNA: TGTGCCAGCAGCTTAGGGACACTCACCTACAATGAGCAGTTCTTC.

The chain links TRBV5-1 to TRBJ2-7; weak D call: TRBD2 (6 bases). The length of the CDR3 is 14 residues. Between the trimmed V and J ends, which lost 3 bases and 3 bases, there was a span of 13 bases. Germline CDR1 is SGHRS and CDR2 is YFSETQ. Here the CDR3 DNA reads TGCGCCAGCAGCTCACCCCCGGGGGACTACGAGCAGTACTTC. Translating it yields CASSSPPGDYEQYF. The full variable domain, completed using reference TRBV5-1 and TRBJ2-7, is KAGVTQTPRYLIKTRGQQVTLSCSPISGHRSVSWYQQTPGQGLQFLFEYFSETQRNKGNFPGRFSGRQFSNSRSEMNVSTLELGDSALYLCASSSPPGDYEQYFGPGTRLTVT.

V gene TRBV6-5 combines with J gene TRBJ1-2; no reliable D call. V lost 2 bases, J lost 8 bases, and 15 bases lay in between. Per germline, CDR1 MNHEY and CDR2 SVGAGI. The CDR3 totals 14 residues. In DNA form, the CDR3 reads TGTGCCAGCAGTTACGCAGTCCAGGTTGGAGGCTACACCTTC. Its translation: CASSYAVQVGGYTF.

This sequence joins TRBV6-1 and TRBJ2-5; 11 bases are shared with TRBD2. With the DNA end fitting TRBJ2-7 better, the J assignment may be wrong. The germline V gene encodes CDR1 MNHNS and CDR2 SASEGT. The CDR3 has 15 residues. The DNA for the CDR3 is TGTGCCAGCAGTGAAGAAACTAGCGGGAGCTACGAGCAGTACTTC. Its protein is CASSEETSGSYEQYF.

The V and J genes are TRBV7-6 and TRBJ2-7; 10 nucleotides agree with TRBD2. V lost 5 bases, J lost 7 bases, and 14 bases stayed unmatched. The germline V gene has CDR1 SGHVS and CDR2 FNYEAQ. CDR3 size: 16 residues. In DNA form, the CDR3 reads TGTGCCAGCAGCCCTCTAAGCGGGAGGGCAGGTGGAGAGCAGTACTTC. As protein: CASSPLSGRAGGEQYF.

This chain links TRBV27 with TRBJ2-1, with 8 bases aligning to TRBD1. Trimming took 4 bases from V and 4 from J; bases not matched to a gene: 3. This CDR3 has 14 amino acids. Germline values: CDR1 MNHEY, CDR2 SMNVEV (reference sequence). DNA for the CDR3: TGTGCCAGCAGTTCAGGGGGCCTTTACAATGAGCAGTTCTTC. Its protein is CASSSGGLYNEQFF.

This chain connects TRBV2 to TRBJ1-1, with 7 bases lining up with TRBD1. CDR1 SNHLY and CDR2 FYNNEI come from the germline V gene. With V trimmed by 9 bases and J by 6 bases, 4 bases remained unmatched. The CDR3 runs to 11 residues. CDR3 in amino acids: CARAGTAEAFF. The CDR3 region has the DNA TGTGCCAGAGCCGGGACAGCTGAAGCTTTCTTT. Full variable domain (rest looked up from reference TRBV2 and TRBJ1-1): EPEVTQTPSHQVTQMGQEVILRCVPISNHLYFYWYRQILGQKVEFLVSFYNNEISEKSEIFDDQFSVERPDGSNFTLKIRSTKLEDSAMYFCARAGTAEAFFGQGTRLTVV.

This clone has more than one count but fewer than ten. This chain uses TRBV5-1 with TRBJ2-7, with TRBD2 matching over 8 bases. Germline V gene data show CDR1 as SGHRS and CDR2 as YFSETQ. The CDR3 covers 14 residues. Trimming removed 7 bases from V and 2 bases from J; junction bases left unmatched: 8. The CDR3 DNA reads as TGCGCCAGCCGCCTCCAGACTAGCGCCTACGAGCAGTACTTC. It codes for CASRLQTSAYEQYF.

V gene TRBV19 combines with J gene TRBJ2-7; TRBD1 is a possible D gene (5 bases). The germline V gene has CDR1 LNHDA and CDR2 SQIVND (reference sequence). With 3 bases removed from V and 4 bases from J, the gap between germline ends came to 13 bases. The CDR3 runs 14 residues. The CDR3 region is CASSITPGQYEQYF. In DNA, the CDR3 is TGTGCCAGTAGTATTACTCCAGGGCAATACGAGCAGTACTTC.

The chain employs TRBV28 and TRBJ1-5; possibly TRBD1 for D (6 bases). Germline assignment: CDR1 MDHEN and CDR2 SYDVKM. V lost 6 bases, J lost 10 bases, and 13 bases lay in between. This CDR3 is 12 amino acids long. This chain's CDR3 is CASRGGPGPQHF. The CDR3 DNA sequence: TGTGCCAGCAGAGGGGGACCGGGACCCCAGCATTTT.

This chain connects TRBV27 to TRBJ2-1; D gene unclear. The CDR3 contains 13 residues. The germline V gene encodes CDR1 MNHEY and CDR2 SMNVEV (reference sequence). With 5 bases removed from V and 4 bases from J, the gap between germline ends came to 9 bases. The DNA of the CDR3 is TGTGCCAGCAGTCCCCCCCCGTACAATGAGCAGTTCTTC. Translating gives CASSPPPYNEQFF.

The chain joins TRBV9 to TRBJ2-1, with TRBD2 as a possible D gene (6 bases). Germline assignment: CDR1 SGDLS and CDR2 YYNGEE. Trimming removed 3 bases at V and 6 bases at J, with 19 bases between. The CDR3 runs to 16 residues. The CDR3 loop is CASSAPQAGLANEQFF. The CDR3, as DNA: TGTGCCAGCAGCGCCCCTCAAGCGGGCCTTGCCAATGAGCAGTTCTTC. Using reference TRBV9 and TRBJ2-1 for the parts outside the CDR3, the full variable domain is DSGVTQTPKHLITATGQRVTLRCSPRSGDLSVYWYQQSLDQGLQFLIQYYNGEERAKGNILERFSAQQFPDLHSELNLSSLELGDSALYFCASSAPQAGLANEQFFGPGTRLTVL.

The CDR3 loop reads CASSISTANEQFF. The CDR3 DNA is TGTGCCAGTAGTATTTCCACAGCTAATGAGCAGTTCTTC. The V and J genes are TRBV19 and TRBJ2-1, with D unresolved. The CDR3 contains 13 residues. Per the germline V gene, CDR1 is LNHDA and CDR2 is SQIVND (reference sequence). Trimming cost V 3 bases and J 7 bases, with 10 bases left between them.

The rearrangement uses TRBV13 and TRBJ2-7; 7 bases match TRBD2. Germline lookup yields CDR1 PRHDT and CDR2 FYEKMQ (reference sequence). This CDR3 is built from 15 residues. Germline trimming cut 5 bases from V and 0 bases from J; bases unmatched to any gene: 7. The CDR3 DNA follows: TGTGCCAGCAGCACGGGACTACTTAGCTCCTACGAGCAGTACTTC. It encodes CASSTGLLSSYEQYF.

V gene TRBV28 combines with J gene TRBJ2-1; D ambiguous. Per germline, CDR1 MDHEN and CDR2 SYDVKM. This CDR3 has 13 amino acids. The V and J ends lost 3 bases and 6 bases respectively, with 9 bases between them. The CDR3 is CASSLGSRNEQFF. The CDR3 bases are TGTGCCAGCAGTTTGGGTAGCCGCAATGAGCAGTTCTTC.

CDR3 sequence (DNA): TGTGCCAGCAGTTTAGGACAGGTCAACTATGGCTACACCTTC. Translating gives CASSLGQVNYGYTF. The V and J genes are TRBV28 and TRBJ1-2, with 7 bases lining up with TRBD1. The CDR3 extends over 14 amino acids. CDR1 and CDR2 (germline): MDHEN, SYDVKM. J gave up 2 bases and V 2 bases, and 2 bases lay outside the gene matches.

This clone was found a few times. The chain links TRBV7-2 to TRBJ2-1; D perhaps matches TRBD2 (7 bases). The CDR3 loop spans 15 amino acids. CDR1 SGHTA and CDR2 FQGNSA come from the germline V gene. V lost 5 bases and J 6 bases, leaving 17 bases between the germline ends. The chain's CDR3 is CASSARGGPLNEQFF. Written as DNA, the CDR3 is TGTGCCAGCAGCGCCCGCGGGGGCCCTCTCAATGAGCAGTTCTTC.

This chain uses TRBV5-5 with TRBJ1-2; tentative D call: TRBD1 (5 bases). Trimming removed 4 bases from V and 8 bases from J, with 15 bases in between. The CDR3 spans 13 residues. Germline CDR1 and CDR2: SGHKS and YYEKEE (reference sequence). CDR3: CASSPDTGRGYTF. The CDR3 DNA reads TGTGCCAGCAGCCCGGACACCGGAAGGGGCTACACCTTC.

V is TRBV6-1 and J is TRBJ1-3; possible D gene TRBD1, 5 bases. Deletions cut 2 bases from V and 4 bases from J, with 15 bases between. CDR3 length: 16 residues. Germline V CDR1 and CDR2: MNHNS, SASEGT. CDR3 in DNA: TGTGCCAGCAGTGAAAGCGGGGGTAGGCCCGGAAACACCATATATTTT. Amino acids: CASSESGGRPGNTIYF.

The chain is built from TRBV19 and TRBJ2-3; TRBD2 might be the D (5 bases). Trimming left V 7 bases short and J 3 bases short, with 14 bases between. Germline V gene sequence: CDR1 LNHDA, CDR2 SQIVND (reference sequence). This CDR3 has 14 residues. CDR3: CASTPQGLTDTQYF. The CDR3 region has the DNA TGTGCCAGTACCCCGCAAGGACTGACAGATACGCAGTATTTT.

The J gene is TRBJ1-1, the V gene TRBV10-3; 8 bases align to TRBD1. The trim removed 6 bases at V and 8 bases at J, leaving 2 bases unmatched. CDR1 and CDR2 from the germline V gene are ENHRY and SYGVKD. The CDR3 is made up of 11 amino acids. The CDR3 sequence is CAIRDRDEAFF. DNA for the CDR3: TGTGCCATCAGGGACAGGGACGAAGCTTTCTTT.

This clone came up a few times. In DNA, the CDR3 is TGTGCCAGCAGCGGGACAGGGGGTACTCGGGTAGCTTTCTTT. It encodes CASSGTGGTRVAFF. The chain recombines TRBV5-4 with TRBJ1-1, with TRBD1 identical over 11 bases. The CDR3 totals 14 residues. Germline trimming cut 4 bases from V and 10 bases from J; bases unmatched to any gene: 9. CDR1 is SGHNT and CDR2 is YYREEE in the germline V gene (reference sequence).

The V call is TRBV5-4, the J call TRBJ2-5; 11 bases are a match to TRBD1. The CDR3 runs to 15 residues. J was trimmed by 4 bases and V by 4 bases; bases with no gene match: 6. CDR1 is SGHNT and CDR2 is YYREEE in the germline V gene (reference sequence). In DNA, the CDR3 is TGTGCCAGCAGCCCGCGCGGACAGGGGGCAGAGACCCAGTACTTC. Its protein is CASSPRGQGAETQYF.

The chain couples TRBV10-3 to TRBJ2-5, with 12 bases matching TRBD2. The tail of the sequence fits TRBJ2-7 better, so the J call may be wrong. This CDR3 spans 16 amino acids. Germline V gene data show CDR1 as ENHRY and CDR2 as SYGVKD. The CDR3 DNA reads TGTGCCATCAGTGAGTCAAGGACTAGCGGGACTGGCGAGCAGTACTTC. Protein product: CAISESRTSGTGEQYF.

V usage is TRBV7-9 and J usage is TRBJ1-3; D unresolved. CDR1 SEHNR and CDR2 FQNEAQ come from the germline V gene (reference sequence). CDR3 length equals 16 residues. V gave up 1 base and J gave up 0 bases, with 10 bases separating them. The CDR3 here is CASSLVQPFSGNTIYF. The CDR3, as DNA: TGTGCCAGCAGCTTAGTACAGCCTTTCTCTGGAAACACCATATATTTT.

V gene TRBV4-1 combines with J gene TRBJ2-5; 9 nucleotides line up with TRBD1. The DNA end lines up better with TRBJ2-7; the J call may be wrong. The CDR3 runs to 14 residues. Germline V CDR1 and CDR2: MGHRA, YSYEKL. This CDR3 reads CASSPRTGAYEQYF. The CDR3 nucleotides are TGCGCCAGCAGCCCGCGGACAGGGGCTTACGAGCAGTACTTC.

This clone was recorded only once. This chain links TRBV7-6 with TRBJ1-1; 7 bases are shared with TRBD1. V trimming: 5 bases; J trimming: 7 bases; junction bases outside the gene matches: 4. Germline V gives CDR1 SGHVS, CDR2 FNYEAQ. The CDR3 is 12 amino acids. CDR3 in amino acids: CASSLTGDEAFF. CDR3 DNA: TGTGCCAGCAGCCTCACAGGGGATGAAGCTTTCTTT.

The rearrangement links TRBV5-4 to TRBJ2-7; 7 positions match TRBD1. Germline V gene sequence: CDR1 SGHNT, CDR2 YYREEE (reference sequence). Trimming took 7 bases from V and 2 from J; bases not matched to a gene: 9. CDR3 length: 14 residues. CDR3: CASCQQGYTYEQYF. The CDR3 DNA reads as TGTGCCAGCTGCCAACAGGGGTACACCTACGAGCAGTACTTC.

V usage is TRBV7-8 and J usage is TRBJ2-7, with 8 bases fitting TRBD1. Germline trimming cut 5 bases from V and 6 bases from J; bases unmatched to any gene: 6. This CDR3 has 13 amino acids. Germline loops: CDR1 SGHVS, CDR2 FQNEAQ. This chain's CDR3 is CASSRSDRAEQYF. As DNA, the CDR3 is TGTGCCAGCAGCCGGTCGGACAGGGCCGAGCAGTACTTC.

V and J are TRBV4-2 and TRBJ2-7; TRBD2 agrees at 8 bases. CDR3 length equals 14 residues. J was trimmed by 3 bases and V by 1 base; bases with no gene match: 2. From germline, CDR1 is LGHNA and CDR2 YNFKEQ. Here the CDR3 DNA reads TGTGCCAGCAGCCAAGCGGGAGGGGACTACGAGCAGTACTTC. Translation: CASSQAGGDYEQYF.